This T cell receptor beta chain was observed in a study of regulatory T cells in long-lasting Graves disease. Study-wide context: Persistent Graves' disease denoted over 5 years of antithyroid drugs plus positive TSH receptor antibodies. The study, taken as a whole, reports: Patients whose Graves' disease persisted exhibited lower TCR diversity than those newly diagnosed. The study found persistent patients shared more public clonotypes (2,741) than new patients (around 1,000).

Both iRepertoire HTBI primers and Arm-PCR of CDR3 regions were used to build the TCR beta libraries. One entry per CDR3 protein, called by TCRdb with MiXCR from the multiplex PCR reads. Among around 500,000 distinct CDR3 sequences, around 21% were seen once, and the ten largest hold 6.5% to 10%. This clonotype appeared a few times. The antigen remains unidentified. Specified time point: persistent/refractory GD, antithyroid drugs over 5 years with positive TRAb. TCR sequences were obtained from RNA taken from PBMCs. The sample here was peripheral blood mononuclear cells (PBMCs), taken when the disease was refractory, from a patient treated with antithyroid drugs. This clonotype originated in a female donor with Graves disease.

CDR3 residues: CSAREVAGILQDEQYF. The CDR3, as DNA: TGCAGTGCTAGAGAGGTCGCCGGGATCTTACAGGACGAGCAGTACTTC. The chain links TRBV20-1 to TRBJ2-7; the D gene could be TRBD1 or TRBD2 (5 bases each). V lost 0 bases, J lost 5 bases, and 20 bases lay in between. Per the germline V gene, CDR1 is DFQATT and CDR2 is SNEGSKA (reference sequence). The CDR3 runs to 16 residues.